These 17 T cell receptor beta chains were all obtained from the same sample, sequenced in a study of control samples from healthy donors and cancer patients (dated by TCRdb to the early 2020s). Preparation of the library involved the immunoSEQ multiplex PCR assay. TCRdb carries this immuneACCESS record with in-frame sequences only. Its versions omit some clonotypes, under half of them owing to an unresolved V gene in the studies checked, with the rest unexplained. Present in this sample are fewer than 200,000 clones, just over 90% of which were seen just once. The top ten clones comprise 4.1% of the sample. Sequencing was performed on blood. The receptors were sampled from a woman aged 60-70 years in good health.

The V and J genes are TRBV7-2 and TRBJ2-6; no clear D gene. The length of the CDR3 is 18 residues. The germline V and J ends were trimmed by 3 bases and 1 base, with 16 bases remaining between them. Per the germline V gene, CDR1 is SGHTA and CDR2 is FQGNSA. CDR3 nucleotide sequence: TGTGCCAGCAGCTTCTTGGGTGTAACCTTTTCTGGGGCCAACGTCCTGACTTTC. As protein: CASSFLGVTFSGANVLTF.

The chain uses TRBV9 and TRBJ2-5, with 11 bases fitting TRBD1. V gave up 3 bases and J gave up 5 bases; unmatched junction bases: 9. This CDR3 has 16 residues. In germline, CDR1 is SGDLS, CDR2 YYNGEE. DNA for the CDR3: TGTGCCAGCAGCGGGGACAGGGGGAAGCTCGCGGAGACCCAGTACTTC. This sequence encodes CASSGDRGKLAETQYF. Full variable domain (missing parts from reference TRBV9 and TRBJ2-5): DSGVTQTPKHLITATGQRVTLRCSPRSGDLSVYWYQQSLDQGLQFLIQYYNGEERAKGNILERFSAQQFPDLHSELNLSSLELGDSALYFCASSGDRGKLAETQYFGPGTRLLVL.

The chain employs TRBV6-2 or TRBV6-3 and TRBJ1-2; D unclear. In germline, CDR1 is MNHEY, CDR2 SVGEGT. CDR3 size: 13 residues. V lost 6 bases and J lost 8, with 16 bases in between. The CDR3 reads CASSYDIRRGYTF. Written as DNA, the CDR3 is TGTGCCAGCAGCTATGACATTCGTCGGGGCTACACCTTC.

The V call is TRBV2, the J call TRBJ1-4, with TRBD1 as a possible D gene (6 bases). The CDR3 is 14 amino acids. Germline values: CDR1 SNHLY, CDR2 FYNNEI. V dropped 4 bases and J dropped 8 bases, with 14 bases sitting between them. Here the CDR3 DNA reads TGTGCCAGCAGTGGTGGGGGCAGAGGGGAAAAACTGTTTTTT. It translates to CASSGGGRGEKLFF.

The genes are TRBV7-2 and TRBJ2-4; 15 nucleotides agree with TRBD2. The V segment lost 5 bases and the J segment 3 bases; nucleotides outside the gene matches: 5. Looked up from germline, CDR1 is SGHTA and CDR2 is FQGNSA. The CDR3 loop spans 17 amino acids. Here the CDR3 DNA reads TGTGCCAGCAGCCGGACTAGCGGGGGGGCTAGCAAAAACATTCAGTACTTC. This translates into CASSRTSGGASKNIQYF. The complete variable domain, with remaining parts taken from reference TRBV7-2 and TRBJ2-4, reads GAGVSQSPSNKVTEKGKDVELRCDPISGHTALYWYRQSLGQGLEFLIYFQGNSAPDKSGLPSDRFSAERTGGSVSTLTIQRTQQEDSAVYLCASSRTSGGASKNIQYFGAGTRLSVL.

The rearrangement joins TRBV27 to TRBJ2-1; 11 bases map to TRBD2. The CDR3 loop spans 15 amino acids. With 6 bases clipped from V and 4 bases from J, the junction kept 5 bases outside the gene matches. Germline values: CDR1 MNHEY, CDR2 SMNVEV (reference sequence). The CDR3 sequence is CASSPGTSGYNEQFF. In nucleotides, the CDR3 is TGTGCCAGCAGCCCCGGGACTAGCGGTTACAATGAGCAGTTCTTC.

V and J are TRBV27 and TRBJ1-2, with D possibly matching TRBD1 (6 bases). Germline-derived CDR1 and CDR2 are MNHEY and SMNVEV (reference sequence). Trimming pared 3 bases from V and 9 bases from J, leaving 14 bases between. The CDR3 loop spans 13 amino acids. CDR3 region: CASSFRRGVSYTF. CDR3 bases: TGTGCCAGCAGTTTCAGGAGGGGGGTGAGCTACACCTTC.

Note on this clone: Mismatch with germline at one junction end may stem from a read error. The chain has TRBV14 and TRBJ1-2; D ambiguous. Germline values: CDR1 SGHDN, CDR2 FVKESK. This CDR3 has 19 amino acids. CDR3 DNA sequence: TGTGCCAGAAGCCGGTCTCGGGGTGAGGACCCCGCTCGGCACTATGGCTACACCTTC. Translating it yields CARSRSRGEDPARHYGYTF.

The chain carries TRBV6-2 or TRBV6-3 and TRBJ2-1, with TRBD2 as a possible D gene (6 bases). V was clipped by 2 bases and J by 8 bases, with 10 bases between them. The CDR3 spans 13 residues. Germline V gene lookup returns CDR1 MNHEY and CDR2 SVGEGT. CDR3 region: CASSYTSPHEQFF. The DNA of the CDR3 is TGTGCCAGCAGTTACACTAGCCCCCATGAGCAGTTCTTC.

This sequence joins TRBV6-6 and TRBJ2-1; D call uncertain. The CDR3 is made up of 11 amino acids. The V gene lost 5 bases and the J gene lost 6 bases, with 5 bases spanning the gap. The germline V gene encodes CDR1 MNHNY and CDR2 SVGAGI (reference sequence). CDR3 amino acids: CASSRSNEQFF. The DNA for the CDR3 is TGTGCCAGCAGTCGTAGCAATGAGCAGTTCTTC.

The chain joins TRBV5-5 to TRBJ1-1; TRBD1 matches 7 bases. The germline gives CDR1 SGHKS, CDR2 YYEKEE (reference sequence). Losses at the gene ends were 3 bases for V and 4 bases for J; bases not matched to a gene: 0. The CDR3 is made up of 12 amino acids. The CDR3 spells CASSWDSTEAFF. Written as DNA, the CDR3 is TGTGCCAGCAGCTGGGACAGCACTGAAGCTTTCTTT.

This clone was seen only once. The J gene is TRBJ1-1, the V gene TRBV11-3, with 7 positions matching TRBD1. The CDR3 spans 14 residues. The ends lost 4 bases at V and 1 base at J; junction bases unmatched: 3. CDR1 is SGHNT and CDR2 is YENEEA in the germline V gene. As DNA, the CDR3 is TGTGCCAGCAGCTCGGGACAGCCGAACACTGAAGCTTTCTTT. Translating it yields CASSSGQPNTEAFF.

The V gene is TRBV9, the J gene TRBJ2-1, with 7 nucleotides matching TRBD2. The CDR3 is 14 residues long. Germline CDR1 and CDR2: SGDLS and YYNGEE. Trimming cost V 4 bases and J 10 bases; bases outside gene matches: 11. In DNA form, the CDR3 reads TGTGCCAGCAGCCCCCAGGTGGGGGGGGACGAGCAGTTCTTC. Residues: CASSPQVGGDEQFF.

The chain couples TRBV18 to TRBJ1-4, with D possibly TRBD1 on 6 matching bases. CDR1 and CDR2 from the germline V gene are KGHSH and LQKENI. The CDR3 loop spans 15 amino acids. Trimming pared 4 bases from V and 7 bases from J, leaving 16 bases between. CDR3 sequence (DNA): TGTGCCAGCTCACTTGCTCGGGGGGCTCGTGAAAAACTGTTTTTT. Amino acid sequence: CASSLARGAREKLFF. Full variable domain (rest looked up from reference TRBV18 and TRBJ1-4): NAGVMQNPRHLVRRRGQEARLRCSPMKGHSHVYWYRQLPEEGLKFMVYLQKENIIDESGMPKERFSAEFPKEGPSILRIQQVVRGDSAAYFCASSLARGAREKLFFGSGTQLSVL.

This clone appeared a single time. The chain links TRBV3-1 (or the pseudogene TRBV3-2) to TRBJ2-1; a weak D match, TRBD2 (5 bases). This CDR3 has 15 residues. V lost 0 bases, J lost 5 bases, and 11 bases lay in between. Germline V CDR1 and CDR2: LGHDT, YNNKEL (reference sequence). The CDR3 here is CASSQDLASHNEQFF. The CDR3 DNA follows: TGTGCCAGCAGCCAAGATTTGGCTAGCCACAATGAGCAGTTCTTC.

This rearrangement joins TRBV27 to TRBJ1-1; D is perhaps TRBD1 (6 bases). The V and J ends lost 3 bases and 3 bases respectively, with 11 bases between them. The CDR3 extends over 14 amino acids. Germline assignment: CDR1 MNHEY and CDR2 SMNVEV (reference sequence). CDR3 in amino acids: CASSFWGRDTEAFF. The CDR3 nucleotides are TGTGCCAGCAGTTTCTGGGGGCGCGACACTGAAGCTTTCTTT.

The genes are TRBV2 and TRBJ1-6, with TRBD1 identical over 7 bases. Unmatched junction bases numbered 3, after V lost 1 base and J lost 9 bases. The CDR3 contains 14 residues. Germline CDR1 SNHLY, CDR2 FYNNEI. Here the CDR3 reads CASSEGQGSSPLHF. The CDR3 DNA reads TGTGCCAGCAGTGAAGGACAGGGCTCTTCACCCCTCCACTTT. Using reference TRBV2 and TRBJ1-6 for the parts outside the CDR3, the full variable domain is EPEVTQTPSHQVTQMGQEVILRCVPISNHLYFYWYRQILGQKVEFLVSFYNNEISEKSEIFDDQFSVERPDGSNFTLKIRSTKLEDSAMYFCASSEGQGSSPLHFGNGTRLTVT.